Listed below are T cell receptor beta chains from one sample, sequenced in a study of T-cell memory formation after mild COVID-19. TCRdb re-derived calls from the 5' RACE reads in MiXCR, one entry per CDR3 protein. Of hundreds of thousands of distinct CDR3 sequences listed, 15% to 20% are singletons. Sequencing used PBMCs or a T cell subset sorted from them (not recorded which). The receptors shown here come from a man between 18 and 29 years old who had mild COVID-19 (a few samples of this study predate the infection). Cell type and time point are not known. The CDR3 runs from the conserved cysteine through the conserved F or W. A D gene is named only where the DNA matches it firmly. Expanded clones get a size class; other rows say once, few or many, or leave the size out.

j_call | v_call | d_call | clone_size | cdr3_aa | cdr3_nt
TRBJ1-2 | TRBV20-1 | TRBD1 | few | CSARDFDRGAGTLYTF | TGCAGTGCTAGAGATTTTGACAGGGGCGCGGGGACTCTCTACACCTTC
TRBJ2-7 | TRBV7-9 | - | few | CASSPRTAREQYF | TGTGCCAGCAGCCCACGGACAGCACGCGAGCAGTACTTC
TRBJ2-1 | TRBV6-2/TRBV6-3 | - | - | CASSYLQGRNEQFF | TGTGCCAGCAGTTATTTGCAGGGTCGCAATGAGCAGTTCTTC
TRBJ1-2 | TRBV10-2 | - | - | CASSGAGPFYGCTF | TGCGCCAGCAGTGGGGCAGGGCCCTTCTATGGCTGCACCTTC
TRBJ2-1 | TRBV13 | - | - | CASSSQGRPYNEQFF | TGTGCCAGCAGCTCGCAGGGTAGGCCCTACAATGAGCAGTTCTTC
TRBJ2-5 | TRBV7-2 | - | few | CASSLALARETQYF | TGTGCCAGCAGCTTAGCACTAGCTCGTGAGACCCAGTACTTC
TRBJ2-4 | TRBV10-3 | TRBD1 | - | CAIRGTVSAIQYF | TGTGCCATCAGAGGGACAGTTTCTGCCATTCAGTACTTC
TRBJ2-3 | TRBV7-9 | - | - | CASSFGRERMDTQYF | TGTGCCAGCAGCTTTGGCAGGGAGCGGATGGATACGCAGTATTTT
TRBJ2-1 | TRBV7-2 | - | - | CASSLEGGYRFF | TGTGCCAGCAGCTTAGAGGGGGGGTATCGGTTCTTC
TRBJ1-1 | TRBV4-3 | - | - | CASSHNKGGTEAFF | TGCGCCAGCAGCCATAATAAGGGGGGCACTGAAGCTTTCTTT
TRBJ1-1 | TRBV10-3 | - | few | CAISETLHGGDRVNTEAFF | TGTGCCATCAGTGAGACCTTACACGGGGGGGACCGCGTGAACACTGAAGCTTTCTTT
TRBJ2-6 | TRBV4-1 | - | - | CASSQRGSGANVLTF | TGCGCCAGCAGCCAACGGGGCTCTGGGGCCAACGTCCTGACTTTC
TRBJ2-3 | TRBV4-1 | TRBD1 | few | CASSRVWTGTTDTQYF | TGCGCCAGCAGCCGAGTATGGACAGGGACCACAGATACGCAGTATTTT
TRBJ2-5 | TRBV27 | TRBD2 | - | CATRLAGGLETQYF | TGTGCCACCCGGCTAGCGGGGGGGTTAGAGACCCAGTACTTC
TRBJ2-2 | TRBV29-1 | TRBD1 | - | CSVGTGWGMGGELFF | TGCAGCGTGGGGACAGGATGGGGTATGGGCGGGGAGCTGTTTTTT
TRBJ2-7 | TRBV10-3 | - | - | CAIRLSDGIYEQYF | TGTGCCATCAGGCTGTCCGATGGAATCTACGAGCAGTACTTC
TRBJ1-5 | TRBV19 | - | - | CASSILRNQPQHF | TGTGCCAGTAGTATTCTAAGGAACCAGCCCCAGCATTTT
TRBJ1-1 | TRBV30 | TRBD1 | - | CAWSANIRQGRAFF | TGTGCCTGGAGTGCGAACATAAGACAGGGGAGGGCTTTCTTT
TRBJ2-1 | TRBV7-9 | TRBD1 | many | CASSPWTGSEQFF | TGTGCCAGCAGCCCCTGGACAGGGAGTGAGCAGTTCTTC
TRBJ2-1 | TRBV28 | TRBD2 | medium-sized | CASSLSGGNEQFF | TGTGCCAGCAGTTTATCGGGGGGGAATGAGCAGTTCTTC
TRBJ1-1 | TRBV20-1 | TRBD1 | few | CSARVHRGIAEAFF | TGCAGTGCTAGAGTGCACAGGGGAATTGCTGAAGCTTTCTTT
TRBJ1-5 | TRBV6-2/TRBV6-3 | TRBD1 | - | CASSYIGTDYSNQPQHF | TGTGCCAGCAGTTACATCGGGACAGATTATAGCAATCAGCCCCAGCATTTT
TRBJ2-1 | TRBV12-3/TRBV12-4 | TRBD2 | few | CASSWGLAGGFRREQFF | TGTGCCAGCAGTTGGGGACTAGCGGGGGGATTTCGGAGGGAGCAGTTCTTC
TRBJ2-1 | TRBV5-1 | - | few | CASSLVSGSSYNEQFF | TGCGCCAGCAGCTTGGTGTCAGGTAGCTCCTACAATGAGCAGTTCTTC
TRBJ1-1 | TRBV6-5 | - | few | CASSYNRWQNTEAFF | TGTGCCAGCAGTTATAACAGGTGGCAGAACACTGAAGCTTTCTTT
TRBJ2-5 | TRBV20-1 | - | - | CSARPPSVETQYF | TGCAGTGCTCGTCCCCCGTCCGTTGAGACCCAGTACTTC
TRBJ2-3 | TRBV9 | - | - | CASSVEAGAADTQYF | TGTGCCAGCAGCGTAGAGGCGGGGGCCGCAGATACGCAGTATTTT
TRBJ2-1 | TRBV9 | - | - | CASGGLTHEQFF | TGTGCCAGCGGGGGACTTACCCATGAGCAGTTCTTC
TRBJ1-2 | TRBV20-1 | TRBD1 | many | CSAPDRAHGYTF | TGCAGTGCTCCGGACAGGGCTCATGGCTACACCTTC
TRBJ2-3 | TRBV7-6 | TRBD1 | few | CASSQQGVRTDTQYF | TGTGCCAGCAGCCAACAGGGGGTGAGGACAGATACGCAGTATTTT
TRBJ1-4 | TRBV5-1 | - | - | CASSPFVGASEKLFF | TGCGCCAGCAGCCCATTTGTGGGGGCGTCTGAAAAACTGTTTTTT
TRBJ1-1 | TRBV7-2 | TRBD1 | - | CASSPDRGLTEAFF | TGTGCCAGCAGCCCGGACAGGGGGCTGACTGAAGCTTTCTTT
TRBJ2-5 | TRBV2 | - | - | CASSEILRETQYF | TGTGCCAGCAGTGAGATTCTGCGGGAGACCCAGTACTTC
TRBJ2-3 | TRBV28 | TRBD2 | - | CASSRLAGELDTQYF | TGTGCCAGCAGTCGTCTAGCGGGGGAGCTAGATACGCAGTATTTT
TRBJ1-2 | TRBV4-3 | - | few | CASSQDRYRVGDGYTF | TGCGCCAGCAGCCAAGATCGGTACCGGGTGGGGGATGGCTACACCTTC
TRBJ1-5 | TRBV7-2 | - | - | CASSLQTGQPQHF | TGTGCCAGCAGCTTACAGACGGGTCAGCCCCAGCATTTT
TRBJ2-3 | TRBV7-3 | - | - | CASSLSGATDTQYF | TGTGCCAGCAGCTTATCGGGAGCCACAGATACGCAGTATTTT
TRBJ2-1 | TRBV7-3 | TRBD1 | few | CASSLTRTGIHNEQFF | TGTGCCAGCAGCTTAACCCGGACAGGCATCCACAATGAGCAGTTCTTC
TRBJ2-1 | TRBV7-6 | TRBD2 | few | CASSAGSGGAINEQFF | TGTGCCAGCAGCGCCGGTAGCGGGGGGGCCATCAATGAGCAGTTCTTC
TRBJ2-3 | TRBV4-3 | TRBD1 | few | CASSLGTGPLTDTQYF | TGCGCCAGCAGCCTTGGGACAGGACCCCTCACAGATACGCAGTATTTT
TRBJ1-1 | TRBV21-1 | - | - | CASIPPGSFANTEAFF | TGTGCCAGCATTCCGCCAGGATCCTTCGCTAACACTGAAGCTTTCTTT
TRBJ1-6 | TRBV6-5 | - | - | CASSYESRGDSPLHF | TGTGCCAGCAGTTACGAGTCACGGGGGGATTCACCCCTCCACTTT
TRBJ2-4 | TRBV5-5 | - | - | CASSFAQNPMEHIQYF | TGTGCCAGCAGCTTCGCTCAAAACCCCATGGAACACATTCAGTACTTC
TRBJ2-5 | TRBV4-1 | TRBD1 | - | CASSQYSQGVVETQYF | TGCGCCAGCAGCCAATATAGTCAGGGGGTGGTAGAGACCCAGTACTTC
TRBJ1-1 | TRBV12-3/TRBV12-4 | - | - | CASGASGGAFF | TGTGCCAGCGGAGCTTCTGGGGGAGCTTTCTTT
TRBJ1-3 | TRBV9 | - | few | CASSASANSGNTIYF | TGTGCCAGCAGCGCCTCAGCAAACTCTGGAAACACCATATATTTT
TRBJ2-1 | TRBV5-1 | - | many | CASSSRPEGVNEQFF | TGCGCCAGCAGCTCGAGACCCGAAGGTGTCAATGAGCAGTTCTTC
TRBJ2-2 | TRBV24-1 | TRBD2 | few | CATSDIAGENTGELFF | TGTGCCACCAGTGACATAGCGGGGGAGAACACCGGGGAGCTGTTTTTT
TRBJ2-6 | TRBV20-1 | - | - | CSARSAGANVLTF | TGCAGTGCACGTAGCGCAGGGGCCAACGTCCTGACTTTC
TRBJ1-1 | TRBV18 | - | few | CASSPAQGNTEAFF | TGTGCCAGCTCCCCGGCCCAGGGGAACACTGAAGCTTTCTTT
TRBJ2-3 | TRBV7-6 | - | - | CASSLPGGVGADTQYF | TGTGCCAGCAGCTTACCAGGAGGGGTTGGCGCAGATACGCAGTATTTT
TRBJ2-2 | TRBV12-3/TRBV12-4 | - | few | CASSHRGPNTGELFF | TGTGCCAGCAGCCACCGGGGGCCAAACACCGGGGAGCTGTTTTTT